This TCR beta chain was identified in a study of cytomegalovirus exposure and HLA in healthy donors. Study-wide background: Later analysis reported that the approximately 120 validation repertoires shared the platform of the roughly 700 first-cohort repertoires.

V was cut by 4 bases and J by 5 bases, with 14 bases left in between. Germline V gives CDR1 MNHEY, CDR2 SMNVEV (reference sequence). The CDR3 runs to 14 residues. Sequencing used immunoSEQ multiplex PCR; TCRdb keeps in-frame clones, though not all of them. The profile shows approximately 200,000 clones, 88% of them singletons. Sequenced material: PBMCs. The origin of this receptor is a woman younger than 35 in good health and CMV-seronegative. This rearrangement joins TRBV27 to TRBJ2-5, with TRBD2 as a possible D gene (5 bases). For the CDR3, the DNA is TGTGCCAGCAGTTCATTTACTAGTTCCGAGACCCAGTACTTC. It encodes CASSSFTSSETQYF.